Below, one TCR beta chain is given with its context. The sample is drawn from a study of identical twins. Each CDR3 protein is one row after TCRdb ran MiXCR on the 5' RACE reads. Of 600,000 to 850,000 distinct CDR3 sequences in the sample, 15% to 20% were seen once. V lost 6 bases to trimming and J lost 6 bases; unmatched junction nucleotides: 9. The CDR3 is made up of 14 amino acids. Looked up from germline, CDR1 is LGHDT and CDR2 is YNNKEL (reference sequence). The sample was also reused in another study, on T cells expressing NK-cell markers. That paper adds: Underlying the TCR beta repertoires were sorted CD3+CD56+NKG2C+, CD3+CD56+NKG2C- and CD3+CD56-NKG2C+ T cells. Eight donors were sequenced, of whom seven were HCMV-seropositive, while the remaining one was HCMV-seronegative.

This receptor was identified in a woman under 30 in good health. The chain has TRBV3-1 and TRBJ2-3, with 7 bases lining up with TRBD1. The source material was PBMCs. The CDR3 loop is CASRLTEGGDTQYF. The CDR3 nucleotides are TGTGCCAGCAGACTCACCGAAGGGGGCGATACGCAGTATTTT.